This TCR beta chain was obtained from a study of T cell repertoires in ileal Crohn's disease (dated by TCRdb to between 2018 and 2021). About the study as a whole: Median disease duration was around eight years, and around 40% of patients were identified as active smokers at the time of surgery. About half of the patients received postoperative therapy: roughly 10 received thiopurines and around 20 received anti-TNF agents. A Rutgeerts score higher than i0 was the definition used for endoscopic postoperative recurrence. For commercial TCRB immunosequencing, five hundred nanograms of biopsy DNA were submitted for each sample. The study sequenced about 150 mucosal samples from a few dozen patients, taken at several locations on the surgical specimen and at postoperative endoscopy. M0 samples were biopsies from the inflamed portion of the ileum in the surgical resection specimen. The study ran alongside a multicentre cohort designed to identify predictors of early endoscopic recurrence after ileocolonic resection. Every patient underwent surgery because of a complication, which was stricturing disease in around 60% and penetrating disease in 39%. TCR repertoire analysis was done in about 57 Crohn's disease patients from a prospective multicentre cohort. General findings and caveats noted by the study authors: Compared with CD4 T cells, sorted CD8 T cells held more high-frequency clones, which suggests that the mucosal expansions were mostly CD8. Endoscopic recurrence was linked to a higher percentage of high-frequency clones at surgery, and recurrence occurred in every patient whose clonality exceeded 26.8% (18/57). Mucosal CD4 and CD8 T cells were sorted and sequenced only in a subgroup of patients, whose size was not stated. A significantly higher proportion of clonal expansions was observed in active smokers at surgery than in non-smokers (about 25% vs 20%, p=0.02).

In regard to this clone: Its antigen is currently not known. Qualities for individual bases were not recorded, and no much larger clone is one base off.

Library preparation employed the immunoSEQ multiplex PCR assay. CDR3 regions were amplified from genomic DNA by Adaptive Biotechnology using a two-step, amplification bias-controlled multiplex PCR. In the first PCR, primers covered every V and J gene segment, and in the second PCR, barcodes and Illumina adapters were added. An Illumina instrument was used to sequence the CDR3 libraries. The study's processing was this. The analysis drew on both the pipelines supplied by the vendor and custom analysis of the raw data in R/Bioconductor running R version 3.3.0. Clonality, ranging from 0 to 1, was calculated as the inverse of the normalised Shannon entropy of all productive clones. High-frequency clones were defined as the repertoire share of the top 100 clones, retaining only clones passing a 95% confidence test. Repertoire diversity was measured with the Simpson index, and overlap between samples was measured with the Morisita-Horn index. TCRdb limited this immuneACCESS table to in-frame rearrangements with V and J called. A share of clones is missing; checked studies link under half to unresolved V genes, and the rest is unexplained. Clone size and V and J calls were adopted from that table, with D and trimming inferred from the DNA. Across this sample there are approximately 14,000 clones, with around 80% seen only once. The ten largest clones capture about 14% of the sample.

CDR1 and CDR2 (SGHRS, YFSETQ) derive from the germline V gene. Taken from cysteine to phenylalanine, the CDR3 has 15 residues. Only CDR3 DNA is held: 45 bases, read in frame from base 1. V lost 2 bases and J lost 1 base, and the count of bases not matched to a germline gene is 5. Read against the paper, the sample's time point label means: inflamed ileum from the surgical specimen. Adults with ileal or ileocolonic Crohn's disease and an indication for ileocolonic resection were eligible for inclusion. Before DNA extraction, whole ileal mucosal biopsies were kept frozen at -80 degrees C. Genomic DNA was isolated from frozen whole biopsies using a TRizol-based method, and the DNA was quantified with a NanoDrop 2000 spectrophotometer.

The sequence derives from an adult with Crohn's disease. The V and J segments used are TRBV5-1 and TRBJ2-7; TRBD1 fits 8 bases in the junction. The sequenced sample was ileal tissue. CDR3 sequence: CASSFDGQGSYEQYF. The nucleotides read TGCGCCAGCAGCTTTGACGGACAGGGTTCCTACGAGCAGTACTTC.